The rows below give T cell receptor beta chains drawn from one sample of a study of T-cell reconstitution after alpha-beta-depleted transplantation in children. TCRdb reprocessed the PCR reads via MiXCR and lists one record per CDR3 protein. The sample carries a few hundred thousand distinct CDR3 sequences, roughly 25% recorded once. Sequenced here: PBMCs, mostly from graft donor cells, sampled 360 days after TCRalphabeta/CD19-depleted stem cell transplant. These receptors were obtained from a female patient aged 2-15 years who had a stem cell transplant for congenital amegakaryocytic thrombocytopenia, so the T cells may come from the graft donor. Each CDR3 is given with its conserved first and last residue. The D gene is left open where the match is weak. Rows give clone size only sometimes, using once, few, many, or a class for an expanded clone.

d_gene	v_gene	abundance	j_gene	CDR3aa	CDR3nt
.	TRBV20-1	.	TRBJ2-5	CSARDQETQYF	TGCAGTGCTAGGGACCAAGAGACCCAGTACTTC
TRBD2	TRBV7-2	few	TRBJ2-5	CASRVAGVETQYF	TGTGCCAGCAGGGTAGCGGGGGTAGAGACCCAGTACTTC
.	TRBV12-3/TRBV12-4	.	TRBJ2-2	CASSPGQTGELFF	TGTGCCAGCAGCCCGGGTCAAACCGGGGAGCTGTTTTTT
.	TRBV7-2	many	TRBJ2-7	CASSQGSASSYEQYF	TGTGCCAGCAGCCAGGGCAGTGCAAGCTCCTACGAGCAGTACTTC
TRBD2	TRBV4-1	.	TRBJ2-1	CASSQLAGVRNEQFF	TGCGCCAGCAGCCAACTAGCGGGAGTTCGCAATGAGCAGTTCTTC
TRBD1	TRBV20-1	.	TRBJ2-7	CSAWDRDYEQYF	TGCAGTGCCTGGGACAGGGACTACGAGCAGTACTTC
TRBD2	TRBV10-3	.	TRBJ2-1	CAIRQDSGRSYNEQFF	TGTGCCATCAGGCAAGATAGCGGGAGGTCCTACAATGAGCAGTTCTTC
.	TRBV4-1	few	TRBJ1-5	CASSQDGRDQPQHF	TGCGCCAGCAGCCAAGATGGCAGGGATCAGCCCCAGCATTTT
.	TRBV4-1	many	TRBJ2-1	CASSQEGWGYNEQFF	TGCGCCAGCAGCCAAGAAGGCTGGGGGTACAATGAGCAGTTCTTC
TRBD1	TRBV24-1	.	TRBJ2-5	CATSDRDWTGEETQYF	TGTGCCACCAGTGACCGGGACTGGACAGGGGAAGAGACCCAGTACTTC
TRBD2	TRBV6-1	.	TRBJ2-7	CASSPYPPSGSHYEQYF	TGTGCCAGCAGTCCATATCCTCCTAGCGGGAGCCACTACGAGCAGTACTTC
.	TRBV12-3/TRBV12-4	few	TRBJ2-3	CASSRRGETSLRTDTQYF	TGTGCCAGCAGCCGCCGAGGAGAGACGAGCCTCCGCACAGATACGCAGTATTTT
.	TRBV20-1	.	TRBJ1-5	CSAPETLNQPQHF	TGCAGTGCTCCCGAGACACTTAATCAGCCCCAGCATTTT
.	TRBV21-1	few	TRBJ2-2	CASSSNGSNTGELFF	TGTGCCAGCAGTTCCAATGGCAGTAACACCGGGGAGCTGTTTTTT
.	TRBV12-3/TRBV12-4	.	TRBJ2-2	CASSRVTGELFF	TGTGCCAGCAGTCGGGTGACCGGGGAGCTGTTTTTT
.	TRBV9	.	TRBJ2-3	CASSVEGSDTQYF	TGTGCCAGCAGCGTAGAGGGCAGCGATACGCAGTATTTT
TRBD2	TRBV28	.	TRBJ2-5	CASSSGGTSGGAWETQYF	TGTGCCAGCAGCTCAGGTGGGACTAGCGGGGGGGCCTGGGAGACCCAGTACTTC